This T cell receptor (beta chain) derives from a study of blood T cell repertoires in COVID-19. The CDR3 totals 11 residues. From germline, CDR1 is MNHEY and CDR2 SVGAGI. Trimming cost V 7 bases and J 5 bases, with 8 bases left between them. In the original processing: Estimated nucleated cell counts came from reference gene primer amplification. Clones were sequenced by immunoSEQ multiplex PCR, and TCRdb holds only the in-frame ones, with some missing. For V, J and clone size, that table is used; D and trimming come from the DNA. The sample includes about 150,000 clones, about four fifths of them seen just once.

The TCR comes from a man aged 60-69 years with acute or convalescent COVID-19. Sequencing input: peripheral blood. The chain recombines TRBV6-5 with TRBJ1-2; maybe TRBD1 (5 bases). The CDR3 DNA reads TGTGCCAGCACTAGACAGTATGGCTACACCTTC. It is translated as CASTRQYGYTF.